This T cell receptor beta chain was profiled in a study of lymphopenia after photon versus proton radiotherapy (dated by TCRdb to between 2018 and 2021). Notes on the research overall: Photon and proton radiation therapy were compared by the study for their immunological effects in patients with gastrointestinal tumors who developed high-grade lymphopenia. The approximately 20 patients in the cohort had gastrointestinal tumors, were treated with either photon or proton therapy, and subsequently developed lymphopenia. The study aimed to characterize how the two radiation modalities differ in their impact on the immune system. Results and caveats for the whole study, not just this receptor: Among patients across the cohort who died, overall survival time showed an inverse correlation with a larger post-nadir drop in TCR diversity. Once the lymphocyte count had reached its nadir, the repertoires of photon-treated patients showed oligoclonal expansion, particularly of CD8+ Temra cells, and this expansion drove the decline in diversity. During treatment, patients who received proton therapy stayed relatively stable, whereas patients who received photon therapy lost naive T cells and TCR diversity and gained effector/memory populations. The survival association was assessed only in patients who died, and better survival with proton therapy was presented by the authors as a possibility rather than a demonstrated result.

CDR1 SGHRS and CDR2 YFSETQ were looked up in the germline V gene. From its cysteine to its phenylalanine, the CDR3 spans 13 amino acids. The read is trimmed to its CDR3 DNA, 39 bases read in frame from base 1. Clipping removes 1 base from V and 4 bases from J, with 1 as the unmatched junction base count. Libraries were built with the immunoSEQ multiplex PCR assay. Alongside multiparametric flow cytometry, deep sequencing of rearranged TCR beta loci was used to profile the T cell repertoires. TCRdb obtained this table from immuneACCESS and retained in-frame rearrangements with V and J assigned. These tables miss some clones; where compared with another copy, unresolved V genes account for less than half of the shortfall, and the remainder is unexplained. Counted in this sample were around 63,000 clones; over 70% of them appeared once. The ten largest make up about a tenth of the sample. Notes on this clone: The target of this receptor is not known. No much larger clonotype is one base removed from it; base qualities were not supplied.

The sample consisted of peripheral blood, taken from a patient treated with proton-based radiotherapy. The clonotype was recovered from an elderly man with esophageal cancer. The rearranged segments are TRBV5-1 and TRBJ1-1; the central 7 bases match TRBD1. The CDR3 corresponds to CASSLSGGTEAFF. The DNA is as follows: TGCGCCAGCAGCTTGTCAGGGGGCACTGAAGCTTTCTTT.